These 14 T cell receptor beta chains were all obtained from the same sample, sequenced in a study of blood T cell repertoires in COVID-19. The data were produced by immunoSEQ multiplex PCR, yet TCRdb's version contains in-frame clones alone and is incomplete. The sample includes 88,000 or so clones, approximately 86% of them seen just once. The specimen sequenced was peripheral blood. The receptors shown here come from a man in his sixties with acute or convalescent COVID-19.

The chain recombines TRBV10-2 with TRBJ2-1; D is undetermined. Germline CDR1 WSHSY, CDR2 SAAADI. CDR3 size: 13 residues. Trimming stripped 8 bases from V and 1 base from J, with 9 bases between. DNA of the CDR3: TGCGCCAGCCAATTCGGTTCCTACAATGAGCAGTTCTTC. This sequence encodes CASQFGSYNEQFF.

The chain joins TRBV6-1 to TRBJ2-3, with TRBD1 identical over 7 bases. The germline V gene has CDR1 MNHNS and CDR2 SASEGT. V lost 7 bases to trimming and J lost 1 base; unmatched junction nucleotides: 5. The CDR3 length is 14 residues. The CDR3 region has the DNA TGTGCCAGCAACCTCGGACAGGGCACAGATACGCAGTATTTT. As protein: CASNLGQGTDTQYF.

V is TRBV9 and J is TRBJ2-2; 7 nucleotides agree with TRBD1. CDR1 and CDR2 (germline): SGDLS, YYNGEE. V shed 3 bases, J shed 7 bases, and the junction held 15 bases outside the gene matches. CDR3 size: 17 residues. The CDR3: CASSDGMRAGGSGELFF. CDR3 nucleotides: TGTGCCAGCAGCGACGGAATGCGGGCAGGGGGAAGCGGGGAGCTGTTTTTT. Using reference TRBV9 and TRBJ2-2 for the parts outside the CDR3, the full variable domain is DSGVTQTPKHLITATGQRVTLRCSPRSGDLSVYWYQQSLDQGLQFLIQYYNGEERAKGNILERFSAQQFPDLHSELNLSSLELGDSALYFCASSDGMRAGGSGELFFGEGSRLTVL.

The chain recombines TRBV7-9 with TRBJ1-2; TRBD1 might be the D (5 bases). The CDR3 is 13 amino acids. Germline CDR1 and CDR2: SEHNR and FQNEAQ (reference sequence). The V gene lost 3 bases and the J gene lost 6 bases, with 11 bases spanning the gap. DNA for the CDR3: TGTGCCAGCAGCTTTGCAGGGAATAATGGCTACACCTTC. The encoded protein is CASSFAGNNGYTF. The full variable domain, rest sourced from reference TRBV7-9 and TRBJ1-2, is DTGVSQNPRHKITKRGQNVTFRCDPISEHNRLYWYRQTLGQGPEFLTYFQNEAQLEKSRLLSDRFSAERPKGSFSTLEIQRTEQGDSAMYLCASSFAGNNGYTFGSGTRLTVV.

The V and J genes are TRBV10-3 and TRBJ2-3; D is unclear. Germline lookup yields CDR1 ENHRY and CDR2 SYGVKD. CDR3 length: 12 amino acids. Deletions cut 3 bases from V and 8 bases from J, with 9 bases between. This CDR3 reads CAISDEAGTQYF. CDR3 coding DNA: TGTGCCATCAGTGATGAGGCCGGTACGCAGTATTTT.

This rearrangement joins TRBV6-2 or TRBV6-3 to TRBJ2-7; 7 positions agree with TRBD1. The CDR3 is 15 residues long. The germline CDR1 and CDR2 sequences are MNHEY and SVGEGT. With V trimmed by 6 bases and J by 4 bases, 12 bases remained unmatched. CDR3 amino acids: CASSRRGDRDYEQYF. The CDR3 DNA reads as TGTGCCAGCAGCCGAAGAGGGGACAGAGATTACGAGCAGTACTTC.

This clone was detected a few times. This rearrangement joins TRBV27 to TRBJ2-5; TRBD1 is a possible D gene (5 bases). Germline CDR1 and CDR2: MNHEY and SMNVEV (reference sequence). V was cut by 6 bases and J by 1 base, with 9 bases left in between. CDR3 length equals 13 residues. The CDR3 is CASSATVQETQYF. In DNA form, the CDR3 reads TGTGCCAGCAGCGCGACAGTCCAAGAGACCCAGTACTTC.

This chain joins TRBV7-2 and TRBJ1-1; maybe TRBD1 (5 bases). Trimming stripped 5 bases from V and 1 base from J, with 14 bases between. This CDR3 has 15 residues. The germline gives CDR1 SGHTA, CDR2 FQGNSA. CDR3 amino acids: CASSARVQGNTEAFF. Here the CDR3 DNA reads TGTGCCAGCAGCGCCCGCGTTCAGGGGAACACTGAAGCTTTCTTT.

The chain has TRBV27 and TRBJ2-5, with 13 bases matching TRBD2. Germline loops: CDR1 MNHEY, CDR2 SMNVEV (reference sequence). The CDR3 runs 16 residues. The V and J ends lost 5 bases and 5 bases, in that order; junction bases with no gene match: 8. The CDR3 sequence is CASSAPGTSGKETQYF. DNA for the CDR3: TGTGCCAGCAGTGCCCCCGGGACTAGCGGGAAGGAGACCCAGTACTTC.

The J gene is TRBJ1-4, the V gene TRBV5-1; 8 bases agree with TRBD1. There are 14 residues in the CDR3. V gave up 7 bases and J gave up 3 bases; unmatched junction bases: 5. The germline CDR1 and CDR2 sequences are SGHRS and YFSETQ. The CDR3 coding sequence is TGCGCCAGCGGCAGGGGGCCCCCTAATGAAAAACTGTTTTTT. Encoded protein: CASGRGPPNEKLFF.

The chain combines TRBV27 with TRBJ2-7, with D unresolved. The germline V and J ends were trimmed by 5 bases and 6 bases, with 14 bases remaining between them. This CDR3 contains 13 residues. Germline loops: CDR1 MNHEY, CDR2 SMNVEV (reference sequence). Written as DNA, the CDR3 is TGTGCCAGCAGTGTGGTCCCTTACGGCGAGCAGTACTTC. Translating gives CASSVVPYGEQYF.

The V gene is TRBV29-1, the J gene TRBJ1-2, with 7 bases that match TRBD1. Germline CDR1 is SQVTM and CDR2 is ANQGSEA. The trim removed 6 bases at V and 4 bases at J, leaving 5 bases unmatched. This CDR3 has 12 residues. CDR3 sequence reads: CSVARGTYGYTF. The CDR3 coding sequence is TGCAGCGTGGCCAGGGGGACCTATGGCTACACCTTC.

The gene calls are TRBV19 and TRBJ1-2; 9 nucleotides agree with TRBD1. V dropped 9 bases and J dropped 5; count of bases not matched to a gene: 7. Germline loops: CDR1 LNHDA, CDR2 SQIVND (reference sequence). The CDR3 runs to 13 residues. Written as DNA, the CDR3 is TGTGCCAGCGTCCGGGACAGGGAATATGGCTACACCTTC. Residues: CASVRDREYGYTF.

J is TRBJ2-3 and V is TRBV3-1 (or the pseudogene TRBV3-2); 8 bases are shared with TRBD2. This CDR3 has 15 amino acids. J was trimmed by 2 bases and V by 1 base; bases with no gene match: 2. Germline assignment: CDR1 LGHDT and CDR2 YNNKEL (reference sequence). This chain's CDR3 is CASSQGGGSTDTQYF. The CDR3 DNA sequence: TGTGCCAGCAGCCAAGGCGGGGGGTCCACAGATACGCAGTATTTT.